The sample holds many counts of the clone carrying this T cell receptor beta chain. Its specificity is not known. This specimen belongs to a study of T cells in Graves' hyperthyroidism and ophthalmopathy. Broader study findings: Blood held most thyroid clonotypes expanded above 0.001 frequency.

Uncontrolled infection, other autoimmune disease, pregnancy or lactation disqualified patients from enrolment. An approximately 10 ml volume of fresh peripheral blood provided the PBMCs. Researchers amplified the TCR beta CDR3 regions from RNA transcripts. RT-PCR in the first round (using the HTBI primer set) targeted the TCR CDR3. TCRdb itself ran the multiplex PCR reads through MiXCR, one entry per CDR3 protein. The table shows some 370,000 distinct CDR3 sequences, with about 18% occurring only once. The V end lost 7 bases, the J end lost 2 bases, and 12 bases lay between the germline ends. The CDR3 contains 13 residues. Germline loops: CDR1 SGHVS, CDR2 FQNEAQ.

Input material: blood. The rearrangement joins TRBV7-8 to TRBJ2-7; no firm D call. The receptor was isolated from a woman aged 30 to 39 with Graves' hyperthyroidism that later progressed to Graves' ophthalmopathy. The CDR3 sequence: CASTKNRPYEQYF. CDR3 nucleotide sequence: TGTGCCAGCACCAAAAATAGGCCCTACGAGCAGTACTTC.